The next 18 T cell receptor beta chains were all read from a single sample in a study of cytomegalovirus exposure and HLA in healthy donors. 13 Jbeta primers and 60 Vbeta primers were used for the PCR. The table came from immunoSEQ multiplex PCR; TCRdb's copy has only in-frame clones and leaves some out. This table holds 110,000 to 150,000 clones, about 80% found once. The sequenced sample was PBMCs. These receptors originate from a female donor in good health and CMV-seronegative.

The rearrangement uses TRBV15 and TRBJ2-7; 10 bases agree with TRBD1. Germline lookup yields CDR1 LNHNV and CDR2 YYDKDF (reference sequence). The CDR3 runs to 15 residues. Trimming took 1 base from V and 3 from J; bases not matched to a gene: 3. The DNA for the CDR3 is TGTGCCACCAGCAGAGTCGGGACAGGGGACTACGAGCAGTACTTC. Translation: CATSRVGTGDYEQYF.

This chain uses TRBV7-8 with TRBJ1-1; perhaps TRBD1 as D (6 bases). The CDR3 loop spans 15 amino acids. V gave up 5 bases and J gave up 1 base, with 14 bases separating them. Germline V lookup: CDR1 SGHVS, CDR2 FQNEAQ. The CDR3: CASSPGVDSNTEAFF. CDR3 coding DNA: TGTGCCAGCAGCCCAGGGGTGGATTCGAACACTGAAGCTTTCTTT.

This rearrangement joins TRBV4-1 to TRBJ2-3, with D possibly being TRBD2 (5 bases). From germline, CDR1 is MGHRA and CDR2 YSYEKL. CDR3 length equals 17 residues. Trimming pared 2 bases from V and 4 bases from J, leaving 19 bases between. The CDR3 reads CASSQFVSGVGADTQYF. As DNA, the CDR3 is TGCGCCAGCAGCCAATTTGTGAGCGGAGTGGGAGCAGATACGCAGTATTTT.

The genes are TRBV2 and TRBJ1-2, with D possibly being TRBD1 (5 bases). V was pared by 9 bases and J by 3 bases, with 20 bases between. Germline CDR1 SNHLY, CDR2 FYNNEI. This CDR3 region has 15 residues. The CDR3 sequence: CASPGARVGYYGYTF. The CDR3 DNA sequence: TGTGCCAGTCCTGGGGCCAGGGTAGGGTACTATGGCTACACCTTC.

About this clone itself: A read error may account for a junction end that differs from germline. CDR3 loop: CASSLDVSGGRVLSF. The DNA of the CDR3 is TGCGCCAGCAGCTTGGACGTTTCAGGGGGTAGGGTTTTATCCTTC. The chain carries TRBV5-1 and TRBJ2-7; 7 bases agree with TRBD1. The germline V gene encodes CDR1 SGHRS and CDR2 YFSETQ. The CDR3 is made up of 15 amino acids.

This clone has a handful of counts. The gene calls are TRBV28 and TRBJ1-1; 10 bases line up with TRBD1. Germline V CDR1 and CDR2: MDHEN, SYDVKM. The CDR3 length is 12 residues. Trimming took 8 bases from V and 3 from J; bases not matched to a gene: 0. The CDR3 DNA sequence: TGTGCCAGCGGGACAGGGGACACTGAAGCTTTCTTT. Amino acids: CASGTGDTEAFF.

This chain joins TRBV19 and TRBJ1-4; 7 positions agree with TRBD1. The CDR3 has 14 amino acids. Germline V CDR1 and CDR2: LNHDA, SQIVND (reference sequence). With V trimmed by 10 bases and J by 5 bases, 10 bases remained unmatched. CDR3 protein: CATRTGVENEKLFF. The CDR3 DNA follows: TGTGCCACCCGCACAGGGGTAGAAAATGAAAAACTGTTTTTT.

V usage is TRBV7-2 and J usage is TRBJ1-3; D is uncertain. The germline CDR1 and CDR2 sequences are SGHTA and FQGNSA. The germline V and J ends were trimmed by 2 bases and 3 bases, with 14 bases remaining between them. The CDR3 totals 16 residues. CDR3 sequence (DNA): TGTGCCAGCAGCTTATCCCTTGCACTCGGTGGAAACACCATATATTTT. Protein sequence: CASSLSLALGGNTIYF.

The V and J genes are TRBV18 and TRBJ2-5; 11 positions agree with TRBD2. CDR1 and CDR2 from the germline V gene are KGHSH and LQKENI. Trimming at V came to 8 bases and at J to 1 base, leaving 6 bases not matched to a gene. CDR3 length equals 15 residues. The CDR3 region is CASGLAGGSQETQYF. The DNA of the CDR3 is TGTGCCAGCGGCCTAGCGGGGGGTTCCCAAGAGACCCAGTACTTC.

This chain uses TRBV7-2 with TRBJ2-5, with 7 bases aligning to TRBD2. This CDR3 has 14 amino acids. Germline V lookup: CDR1 SGHTA, CDR2 FQGNSA. V lost 5 bases to trimming and J lost 3 bases; unmatched junction nucleotides: 6. CDR3 loop: CASSPPGLKETQYF. CDR3 in DNA: TGTGCCAGCAGCCCCCCGGGACTAAAAGAGACCCAGTACTTC.

The sample holds a few counts of this clone. The chain combines TRBV30 with TRBJ2-7, with D possibly matching TRBD2 (7 bases). Germline CDR1 and CDR2: GTSNPN and SVGIG (reference sequence). CDR3 length: 13 amino acids. The ends were cut back, 5 bases at V and 2 bases at J, with 13 bases in the middle. The CDR3 is CAWAKGGAYEQYF. DNA for the CDR3: TGTGCCTGGGCCAAGGGGGGGGCCTACGAGCAGTACTTC.

The chain joins TRBV14 to TRBJ1-3, with TRBD1 matching over 7 bases. The germline gives CDR1 SGHDN, CDR2 FVKESK. The V gene end was trimmed by 3 bases and the J gene end by 4 bases; junction bases not matched to a gene: 3. This CDR3 has 14 residues. The DNA for the CDR3 is TGTGCCAGCAGCCAGGGACAGCTCGGAAACACCATATATTTT. Translation: CASSQGQLGNTIYF.

The chain's CDR3 is CASSLSSPGDRYRFITGELFF. The CDR3 DNA reads as TGCGCCAGCAGCTTGTCATCGCCTGGGGACAGATACAGGTTTATTACCGGGGAGCTGTTTTTT. This chain links TRBV5-1 with TRBJ2-2, with 7 nucleotides matching TRBD1. The germline V gene has CDR1 SGHRS and CDR2 YFSETQ. This CDR3 has 21 residues. The junction had 23 bases not matched to a gene; V was cut back by 1 base and J by 5 bases. Complete variable domain (other parts from reference TRBV5-1 and TRBJ2-2): KAGVTQTPRYLIKTRGQQVTLSCSPISGHRSVSWYQQTPGQGLQFLFEYFSETQRNKGNFPGRFSGRQFSNSRSEMNVSTLELGDSALYLCASSLSSPGDRYRFITGELFFGEGSRLTVL.

This sequence joins TRBV11-3 and TRBJ2-1; 12 bases agree with TRBD2. CDR1 is SGHNT and CDR2 is YENEEA in the germline V gene. This CDR3 has 18 amino acids. The junction had 4 bases not matched to a gene; V was cut back by 1 base and J by 0 bases. CDR3 DNA sequence: TGTGCCAGCAGCTTAGGGCTAGCGGGGGGGAGCTCCTACAATGAGCAGTTCTTC. This translates into CASSLGLAGGSSYNEQFF.

This chain links TRBV20-1 with TRBJ2-7; D remains unclear. The CDR3 has 11 residues. V was shortened by 5 bases and J by 3 bases, with 8 bases between the two germline ends. CDR1 and CDR2 from the germline V gene are DFQATT and SNEGSKA (reference sequence). The DNA of the CDR3 is TGCAGTGCTCTAGACGGCTACGAGCAGTACTTC. This sequence encodes CSALDGYEQYF.

This clone was counted between two and nine times. J is TRBJ2-1 and V is TRBV7-9; D possibly corresponds to TRBD2 (6 bases). V shed 6 bases and J shed 7 bases, with 16 bases lying between them. Germline V gives CDR1 SEHNR, CDR2 FQNEAQ (reference sequence). The CDR3 runs to 14 residues. The CDR3 sequence: CASRFISGLNEQFF. CDR3 DNA sequence: TGTGCCAGCAGGTTCATTAGCGGACTAAATGAGCAGTTCTTC.

There are many counts of this clone. The chain combines TRBV28 with TRBJ1-2, with TRBD1 matching 8 bases. Germline values: CDR1 MDHEN, CDR2 SYDVKM. The CDR3 has 15 amino acids. The J segment lost 3 bases and the V segment lost 4 bases, leaving 7 bases of the junction unmatched. The CDR3 protein is CASSSSGTGYYGYTF. The CDR3 DNA reads as TGTGCCAGCAGTTCCTCCGGGACAGGTTACTATGGCTACACCTTC.

The gene calls are TRBV30 and TRBJ2-1; a weak D match, TRBD1 (5 bases). CDR3 length equals 15 residues. Per germline, CDR1 GTSNPN and CDR2 SVGIG (reference sequence). The germline V and J ends were trimmed by 5 bases and 9 bases, with 23 bases remaining between them. The CDR3 DNA reads TGTGCCTGGCGCAGAGCCGACACCAGGGCAGGTGAGCAGTTCTTC. It codes for CAWRRADTRAGEQFF.